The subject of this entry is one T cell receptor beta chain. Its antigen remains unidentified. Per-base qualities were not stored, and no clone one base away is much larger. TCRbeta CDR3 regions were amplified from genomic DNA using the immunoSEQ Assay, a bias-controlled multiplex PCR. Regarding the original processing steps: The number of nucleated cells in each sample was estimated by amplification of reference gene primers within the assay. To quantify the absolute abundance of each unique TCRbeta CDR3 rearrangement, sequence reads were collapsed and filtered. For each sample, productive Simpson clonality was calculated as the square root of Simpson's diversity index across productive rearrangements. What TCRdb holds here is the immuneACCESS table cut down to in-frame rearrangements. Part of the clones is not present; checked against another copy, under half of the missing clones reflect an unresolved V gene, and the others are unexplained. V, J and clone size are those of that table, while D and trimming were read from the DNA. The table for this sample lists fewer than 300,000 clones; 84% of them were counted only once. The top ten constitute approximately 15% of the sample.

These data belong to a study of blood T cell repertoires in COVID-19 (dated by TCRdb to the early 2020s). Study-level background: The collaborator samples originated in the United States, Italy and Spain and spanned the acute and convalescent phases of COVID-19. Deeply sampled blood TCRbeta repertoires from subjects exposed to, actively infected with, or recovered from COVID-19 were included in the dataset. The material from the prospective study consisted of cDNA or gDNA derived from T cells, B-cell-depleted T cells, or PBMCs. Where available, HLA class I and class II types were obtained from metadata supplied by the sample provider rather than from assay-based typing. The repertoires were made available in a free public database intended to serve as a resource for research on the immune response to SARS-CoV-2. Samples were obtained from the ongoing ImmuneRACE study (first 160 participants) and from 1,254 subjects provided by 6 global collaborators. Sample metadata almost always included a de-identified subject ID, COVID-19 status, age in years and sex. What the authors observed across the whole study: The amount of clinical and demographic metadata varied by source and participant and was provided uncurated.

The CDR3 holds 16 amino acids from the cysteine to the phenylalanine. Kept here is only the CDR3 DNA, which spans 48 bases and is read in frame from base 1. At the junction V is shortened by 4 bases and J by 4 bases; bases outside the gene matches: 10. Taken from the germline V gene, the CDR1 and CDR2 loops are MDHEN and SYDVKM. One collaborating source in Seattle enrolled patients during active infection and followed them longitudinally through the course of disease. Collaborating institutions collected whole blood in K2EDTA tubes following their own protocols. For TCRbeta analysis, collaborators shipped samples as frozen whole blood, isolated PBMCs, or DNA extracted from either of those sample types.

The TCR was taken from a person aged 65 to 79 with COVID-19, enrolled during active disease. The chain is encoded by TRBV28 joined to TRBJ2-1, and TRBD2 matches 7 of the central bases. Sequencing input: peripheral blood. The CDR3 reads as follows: CASSSPLAALYNEQFF. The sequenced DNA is TGTGCCAGCAGTTCCCCCCTAGCGGCCTTATACAATGAGCAGTTCTTC. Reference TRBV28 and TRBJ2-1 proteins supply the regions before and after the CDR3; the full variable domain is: DVKVTQSSRYLVKRTGEKVFLECVQDMDHENMFWYRQDPGLGLRLIYFSYDVKMKEKGDIPEGYSVSREKKERFSLILESASTNQTSMYLCASSSPLAALYNEQFFGPGTRLTVL.